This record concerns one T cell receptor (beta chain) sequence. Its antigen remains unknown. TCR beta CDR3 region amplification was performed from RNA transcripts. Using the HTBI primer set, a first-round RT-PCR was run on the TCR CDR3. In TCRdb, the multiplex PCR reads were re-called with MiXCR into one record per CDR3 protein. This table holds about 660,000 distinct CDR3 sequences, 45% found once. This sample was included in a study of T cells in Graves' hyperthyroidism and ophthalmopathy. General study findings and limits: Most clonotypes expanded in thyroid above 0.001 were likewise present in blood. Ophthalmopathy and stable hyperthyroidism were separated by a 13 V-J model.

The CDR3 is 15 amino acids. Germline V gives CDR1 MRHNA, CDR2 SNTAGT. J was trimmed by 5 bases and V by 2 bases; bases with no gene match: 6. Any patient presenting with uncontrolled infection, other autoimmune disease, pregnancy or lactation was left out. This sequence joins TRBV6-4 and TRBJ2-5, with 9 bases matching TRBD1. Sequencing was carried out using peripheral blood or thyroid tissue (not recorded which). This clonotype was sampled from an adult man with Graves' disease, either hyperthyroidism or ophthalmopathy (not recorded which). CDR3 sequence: CASSDRDRVGETQYF. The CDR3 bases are TGTGCCAGCAGTGACCGGGACAGGGTAGGGGAGACCCAGTACTTC.